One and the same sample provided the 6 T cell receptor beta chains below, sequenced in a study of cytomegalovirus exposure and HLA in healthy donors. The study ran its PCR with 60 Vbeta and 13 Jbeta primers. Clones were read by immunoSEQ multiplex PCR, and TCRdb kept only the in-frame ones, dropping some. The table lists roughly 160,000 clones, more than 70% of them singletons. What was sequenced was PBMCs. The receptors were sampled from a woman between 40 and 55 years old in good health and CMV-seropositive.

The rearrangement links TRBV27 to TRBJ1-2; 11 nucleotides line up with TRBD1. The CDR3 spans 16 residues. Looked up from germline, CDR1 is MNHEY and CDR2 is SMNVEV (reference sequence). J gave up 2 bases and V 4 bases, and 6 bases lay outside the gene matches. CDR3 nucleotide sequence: TGTGCCAGCAGTTCGGACAGGGGGCTTGGGAACTATGGCTACACCTTC. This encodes CASSSDRGLGNYGYTF.

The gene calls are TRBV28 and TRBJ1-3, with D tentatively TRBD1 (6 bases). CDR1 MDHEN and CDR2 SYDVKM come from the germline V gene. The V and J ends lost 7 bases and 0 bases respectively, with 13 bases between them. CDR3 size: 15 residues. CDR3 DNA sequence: TGTGCCAGCAATCAACAGGGTCTCTCTGGAAACACCATATATTTT. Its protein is CASNQQGLSGNTIYF. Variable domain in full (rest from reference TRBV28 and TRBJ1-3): DVKVTQSSRYLVKRTGEKVFLECVQDMDHENMFWYRQDPGLGLRLIYFSYDVKMKEKGDIPEGYSVSREKKERFSLILESASTNQTSMYLCASNQQGLSGNTIYFGEGSWLTVV.

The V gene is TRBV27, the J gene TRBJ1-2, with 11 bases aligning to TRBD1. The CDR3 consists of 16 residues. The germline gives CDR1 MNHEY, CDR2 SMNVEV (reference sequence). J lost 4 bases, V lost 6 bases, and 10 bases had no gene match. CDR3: CASSSVGTGGSYGYTF. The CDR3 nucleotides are TGTGCCAGCAGCTCCGTTGGGACAGGGGGTAGCTATGGCTACACCTTC.

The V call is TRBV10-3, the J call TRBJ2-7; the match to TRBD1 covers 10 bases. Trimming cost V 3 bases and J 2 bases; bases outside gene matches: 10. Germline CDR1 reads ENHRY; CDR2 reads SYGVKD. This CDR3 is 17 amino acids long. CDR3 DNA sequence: TGTGCCATCAGTGAATCGGGCCGGGACAGGGGTGCCTACGAGCAGTACTTC. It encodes CAISESGRDRGAYEQYF.

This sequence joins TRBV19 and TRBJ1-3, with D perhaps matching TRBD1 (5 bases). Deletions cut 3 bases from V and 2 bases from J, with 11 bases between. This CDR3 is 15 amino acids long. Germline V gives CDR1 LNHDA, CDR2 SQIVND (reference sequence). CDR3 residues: CASSILGRTGNTIYF. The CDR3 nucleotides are TGTGCCAGTAGTATTCTGGGGCGCACTGGAAACACCATATATTTT.

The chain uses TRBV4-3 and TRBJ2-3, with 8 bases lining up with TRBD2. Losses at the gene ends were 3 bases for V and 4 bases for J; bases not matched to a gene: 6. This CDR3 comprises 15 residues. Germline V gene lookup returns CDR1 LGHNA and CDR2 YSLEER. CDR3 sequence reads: CASSHSGRNADTQYF. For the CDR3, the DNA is TGCGCCAGCAGCCACAGCGGGAGAAATGCAGATACGCAGTATTTT.